The clone carrying this T cell receptor beta chain was detected many times. Its cognate antigen is unknown. TCRdb re-derived calls from the reads in MiXCR, one entry per CDR3 protein. The table lists approximately 770,000 distinct CDR3 sequences, almost 30% of them singletons, with about an eighth in the top ten. This CDR3 has 14 residues. The ends lost 2 bases at V and 2 bases at J; junction bases unmatched: 0. Germline CDR1 reads MNHEY; CDR2 reads SVGAGI. This record belongs to a study of T cell repertoires in cytomegalovirus infection. V usage is TRBV6-5 and J usage is TRBJ2-7; TRBD1 matches 10 bases. This material consisted of cultured CD8+ T cells from PBMCs, taken from culture after CMV antigen stimulation. The sequence was collected from a human donor in good health (CMV status not recorded). Some clones in this sample may be carry-over from other donors' samples. Here the CDR3 reads CASSYGTGAYEQYF. As DNA, the CDR3 is TGTGCCAGCAGTTACGGGACAGGGGCCTACGAGCAGTACTTC.